Detailed here is one T cell receptor (beta chain). The specificity of this receptor is unknown. The cohort was made up of under 800 healthy bone marrow donors. At the time of sampling, every cohort member was nominally healthy, though immune exposures that went unrecorded were likely present. The donor was CMV seronegative and belonged to the group of 352 seronegative cohort members. Each donor provided a peripheral blood sample, and peripheral blood mononuclear cells were used for TCR beta sequencing. Genomic DNA was extracted from the blood cell samples with the Qiagen DNeasy Blood Extraction Kit. CDR1 and CDR2, per the germline V gene, are SNHLY and FYNNEI. V is trimmed back by 8 bases and J by 3 bases, and the junction contains 11 bases that no gene match accounts for. The CDR3 numbers 15 residues from cysteine through phenylalanine. Only CDR3 DNA is held: 45 bases, read in frame from base 1. The data originate from a study of cytomegalovirus exposure and HLA in healthy donors (dated by TCRdb to about 2017). The study in broad terms: According to an earlier analysis of 450 to 650 of the donors, 150 million to 200 million T cells yielded over 90 million unique TCR beta sequences and about 300 Gb of sequence data. Approximately 310 gigabases of sequencing data and tens of millions of unique TCR sequences made up an early release that covered 500 to 700 HLA-typed donors. Of the roughly 410 genotyped donors, 80% to 90% were placed in the genetic ancestry cluster associated with self-reported Caucasian donors. The study aimed to test whether signatures of past pathogen exposure could be identified by cataloging public T cell receptors. The study profiled the T cell repertoires of hundreds of subjects by immunosequencing and related them to cytomegalovirus serostatus. Along with the roughly 700-subject first cohort, a separate validation cohort of over a hundred different subjects was used. The study combined high-throughput TCR immunosequencing, statistical association of individual TCRs with disease status, and machine learning to predict cytomegalovirus infection status. A later analysis re-examined previously published TCR beta repertoires from about 670 donors and added high-resolution HLA genotyping to investigate patterns of TCR occurrence. The later analysis used no new phenotypic data to find candidate immune exposures, relying instead on TCR beta sequences and their occurrence across donors. To decide whether each TCR beta V gene segment behaved as functional or pseudogenic, an earlier analysis of fewer than 750 of the donors relied on high-throughput TCR beta sequencing. Donor age, sex, ethnicity and CMV serostatus were compiled alongside the repertoire data. A later genetic analysis used genome-wide SNP genotypes for about 65% of the roughly 670 donors, treating that subset as a discovery cohort. Every discovery cohort repertoire had been produced on one sequencing platform. Both class I and class II loci were covered by HLA typing, at four-digit resolution. Typing coverage differed by locus: A, B, C, DRB1 and DQB1 were typed in roughly 620-640 donors, DQA1 in roughly 510, DPA1 in 600 to 610, and DPB1 in approximately 450. Five DR-DQ haplotypes were handled as single units for association and clustering, since linkage in the cohort was strong. On average, roughly 250,000 unique TCR beta nucleotide sequences were sequenced per donor among about 400 genotyped donors of the cohort, with about 17% of those sequences being non-productive. On the study overall, not on this receptor specifically: According to a later analysis, most CMV-associated TCR beta chains appeared to be HLA-restricted, and the HLA associations seemed to be driven largely by CMV exposure. Across donors, most TCR sequences were observed very rarely, whereas some public TCRs were present in many individuals. Assigning TCR associations to individual alleles was difficult when HLA alleles, especially DR and DQ, strongly co-occurred. A total of 164 TCR beta chains were listed by the study as associated with cytomegalovirus. In an earlier analysis of approximately 600 of the donors, most TCR beta V segments were observed in productive rearrangements about 87% or about 30% of the time, broadly matching IMGT annotations. Because HLA typing was unavailable for some donors at each locus, only the typed subset was used in association tests. Sequencing depth was assumed to be roughly uniform across donors in the presence/absence analyses, though that assumption may not hold. In a later analysis, HLA-associated TCR beta chains were found to be more clonally expanded and to have lower generation probabilities than equally common non-associated chains. In a later analysis, more than 15,000 TCR beta sequences were associated with specific HLA alleles at a false discovery rate of 0.05. In a later genetic analysis, a missense DCLRE1C variant was associated with V-gene and J-gene trimming of TCR beta chains, and the association was replicated in an independent cohort. The 87-base-pair reads could not distinguish some IMGT-functional V segments, including TRBV6-2 and TRBV6-3, so those segments were excluded. The classifier was reported to diagnose cytomegalovirus status with high specificity and sensitivity in both the original cohort and the validation cohort. A later genetic analysis reported fewer N-insertions in productive TCRs among donors in an Asian-associated ancestry cluster than the approximately 670-donor mean. In vitro tests confirmed that a few of the cytomegalovirus-associated TCR beta chains recognize cytomegalovirus antigens. A cluster of highly shared sequence variants was judged likely to represent a technical artifact of the sequencing pipeline. This cohort had only TCR beta chains sequenced, and the lack of alpha or paired-chain data limited which features could be detected. According to a later analysis, parvovirus B19, influenza, CMV and Epstein-Barr virus appeared linked to several top co-occurrence clusters. According to a later analysis, TCR association rates differed among HLA loci, with DRB1 alleles showing the most associated TCRs and HLA-C alleles showing the fewest. Immune exposure information for the cohort was limited to CMV serostatus. A further reported finding was that TCR beta sequences accurately predicted the HLA-A and HLA-B alleles for most subjects in the first cohort. Because counts were too low, seventeen rarely observed V segments, including chromosome 9 orphons, were left out of the earlier analysis of roughly 600 of the donors. The authors suggested that the approach could potentially be generalized to other disease states and immunological phenotypes. Correlated functional status among segregating V segments might be attributable to linkage disequilibrium, but an unknown experimental factor could not be ruled out.

Receptor amplification or capture employed the immunoSEQ multiplex PCR assay. The multiplex PCR relied on a mix of 60 forward primers for TCR Vbeta segments and 13 reverse primers for TCR Jbeta segments. The CDR3 region of rearranged TCR beta genes was amplified from genomic DNA by a multiplex PCR assay. On the Illumina HiSeq System, the amplified TCR beta libraries were sequenced as 87-base-pair reads. For the original study's pipeline: In a later analysis, tens of millions of unique TCR beta chains were counted across the 690 or so repertoires, and approximately 11 million of these chains were shared by at least two donors. Raw reads were error-corrected and collapsed into unique sequences with a nearest-neighbor algorithm that merged closely related sequences to remove PCR and sequencing errors. Alignment of CDR3 sequences to IMGT reference sequences was used to assign V, D and J gene segments. For a sequence to be retained, a match of at least six nucleotides to both a V gene segment and a J gene segment was required. A rearrangement was called productive if the CDR3 had no stop codons and remained in frame with V and J, and every other rearrangement was called non-productive. Following IMGT convention, CDR3 was defined as the stretch from the second conserved V-encoded cysteine up to the conserved J-encoded phenylalanine. Sequences without an unambiguous match to a single V gene segment were excluded from the earlier analysis of about 640 of the donors. An earlier analysis of 587 of the donors classified V segments as functional when productive rearrangements were above 56.7% and as segregating when the standard deviation between donors was above 5%. A statistical classification framework was developed to diagnose cytomegalovirus status using the catalog of TCR beta chain sequences. In a later analysis, TCR nucleotide sequences were compared against IMGT/GENE-DB human TR gene sequences so that V and J genes could be assigned. In a later analysis, CDR3 sequences and most-parsimonious VDJ recombination scenarios were assigned using the TCRdist pipeline. In a later analysis, each TCR beta chain was defined by its CDR3 amino acid sequence together with its V-gene family, and reads lacking a unique V-gene family were excluded. As a way to deal with suspected cross-contamination and a sequencing artifact, a later analysis dropped approximately 590 nucleotide sequences that were highly shared and had low generation probability. In a later analysis, a clonal expansion index for each public chain was calculated from normalized within-repertoire ranks of inferred template counts. Generation probabilities in a later analysis came from a VDJ recombination model fitted to out-of-frame rearrangements, and those results were checked against IGoR. In a later analysis, TCR-TCR, TCR-HLA and TCR-CMV co-occurrence was scored with hypergeometric tests, and a repertoire-size bias correction was applied to TCR pairs. To estimate false discovery rates, a later analysis permuted the HLA or CMV assignments 20 times. In a later analysis, co-occurring TCRs were grouped using DBSCAN, with TCRdist sequence similarity added in when clustering inside HLA-allele-positive subsets. For co-occurrence clustering, repertoires with fewer than 30,000 or more than 120,000 public chains were excluded, along with 5 or 6 repertoires with anomalous nucleotide sharing. This is the immuneACCESS table as TCRdb keeps it, with only in-frame sequences that have V and J called. A part of the clones is gone; compared with another copy, unresolved V genes explain less than half, and the rest is unexplained. V, J and clone size are those of that table, while D and trimming were read from the DNA. The record for this sample contains over 75,000 clones. The ten biggest clones cover about 0.5% of the sample.

This chain is built from TRBV2 and TRBJ2-7, and 9 junction bases match TRBD2. The origin of this receptor is a man aged 50 to 60 in good health and CMV-seronegative. Sequences were obtained from PBMCs. The CDR3 loop reads CASGTGLADYYEQYF. The nucleotide sequence is given as TGTGCCAGCGGTACGGGACTAGCAGACTACTACGAGCAGTACTTC.